This T cell receptor beta chain is from a study of PD-L1 blockade in urothelial cancer. The overall study: Patients had undergone 0 to 3 prior chemotherapy regimens. Analysis of the blood was performed 3 weeks (second dose) and 6 weeks after treatment start. Study results and caveats: Below-median TCR clonality that was measured in pretreatment blood predicted better survival. Patients who had durable benefit saw their tumor-associated blood clones expand more at 3 weeks.

On this clone itself: Antigen unknown.

V gave up 5 bases and J gave up 7 bases; unmatched junction bases: 14. CDR3 length equals 15 residues. Germline V gene lookup returns CDR1 SGHNT and CDR2 YENEEA. Time point meaning: pretreatment peripheral blood. Data came from immunoSEQ multiplex PCR; TCRdb stores just in-frame clones and leaves some out. The data hold 65,000 to 90,000 clones, with 80% to 85% observed a single time. The rearrangement uses TRBV11-3 and TRBJ2-7; 7 positions match TRBD1. Material: PBMCs, obtained around atezolizumab (anti-PD-L1) treatment. The clonotype comes from a woman aged 65 to 85 with urothelial cancer. CDR3 amino acids: CASSPHSTGLGEQYF. CDR3 nucleotides: TGTGCCAGCAGCCCACACTCGACAGGGCTGGGAGAGCAGTACTTC.